This record looks at one T cell receptor (beta chain) sequence and its context. TCRdb processed the RT-PCR reads anew with MiXCR; each CDR3 protein has one entry. The sample holds over 150,000 distinct CDR3 sequences; 30% are singletons and the top ten take around 3%. Trimming stripped 2 bases from V and 2 bases from J, with 10 bases between. The CDR3 runs to 15 residues. Germline loops: CDR1 LNHNV, CDR2 YYDKDF (reference sequence). These data originate in a study of patients and donors after allogeneic stem cell transplantation. This chain joins TRBV15 and TRBJ1-5; possible D gene TRBD1, 5 bases. The sample comprised blood, either unsorted or a sorted T cell fraction (not recorded which). The TCR comes from a human donor who was either an allogeneic HSCT recipient or a stem cell or donor lymphocyte infusion donor (not recorded which). It is not recorded whose cells these are; they may come from a transplant donor. CDR3 sequence: CATSRTGSGNQPQHF. The CDR3 DNA sequence: TGTGCCACCAGCAGAACAGGTAGCGGCAATCAGCCCCAGCATTTT.